A single T cell receptor (beta chain) is shown here with its context. Study processing details: Estimation of nucleated cell counts was performed using reference gene primer amplification. Assay: immunoSEQ multiplex PCR; the TCRdb copy retains only in-frame clones and omits some. The V and J calls and clone size come from that table; D and trimming were worked out from the DNA. The sample lists 190,000 or so clones, roughly 81% occurring once. J was trimmed by 0 bases and V by 2 bases; bases with no gene match: 5. CDR3 length: 17 amino acids. CDR1 and CDR2 from the germline V gene are SGHRS and YFSETQ. The data originate from a study of blood T cell repertoires in COVID-19. Study-level information: Acute and convalescent COVID-19 samples came from the United States, Italy and Spain. PBMCs, B-cell-depleted T cells, or T cells provided the cDNA or gDNA that made up the material.

The clonotype was recovered from a woman of 80 years or more with COVID-19, enrolled during active disease. V is TRBV5-1 and J is TRBJ2-2; 9 nucleotides align to TRBD2. The sequenced sample was peripheral blood. This CDR3 reads CASSLGSGSANTGELFF. The CDR3 DNA reads as TGCGCCAGCAGCTTAGGTAGCGGGAGTGCGAACACCGGGGAGCTGTTTTTT. The entire variable domain, with the rest obtained from reference TRBV5-1 and TRBJ2-2, is as follows: KAGVTQTPRYLIKTRGQQVTLSCSPISGHRSVSWYQQTPGQGLQFLFEYFSETQRNKGNFPGRFSGRQFSNSRSEMNVSTLELGDSALYLCASSLGSGSANTGELFFGEGSRLTVL.